The present T cell receptor (beta chain) was sequenced within a study of T cells in Graves' hyperthyroidism and ophthalmopathy (dated by TCRdb to between 2018 and 2021). With regard to the full study: Peripheral blood was collected at initial diagnosis, before any treatment. An independent validation cohort of 18 to 20 hyperthyroidism patients and about 16 patients who later progressed to ophthalmopathy tested prospective prediction of ophthalmopathy. The approximately 90 discovery patients were divided at random into training and test sets in a 7:3 ratio. According to the paper, TCR Vbeta CDR3 sequencing was carried out on 135 peripheral blood samples, which came from 40 to 45 ophthalmopathy, approximately 78 hyperthyroidism and around 17 progressor patients. The study also compared thyroid tissue and blood T-cell repertoires from about six Graves' hyperthyroidism patients. To identify TCR V-J signatures that set the groups apart, the researchers used a discovery cohort of about a hundred patients, made up of under 50 with Graves' ophthalmopathy and 57 with stable Graves' hyperthyroidism. After sampling, hyperthyroidism patients received methimazole starting at 30 mg daily, and ophthalmopathy patients received high-dose intravenous methylprednisolone. The research as a whole found: Most expanded thyroid clonotypes (frequency above 0.001) were also detected in blood, a finding suggesting that blood repertoires may reflect thyroid immune responses. In validation, the model predicted progression to ophthalmopathy with just under 71% sensitivity and roughly 75% specificity, a median of 6.5 months before onset. No statistical method was used to set the sample size in advance, and investigators knew the group allocation. In cross-validation, a model built on a 13 V-J signature told ophthalmopathy apart from stable hyperthyroidism with 85% to 90% sensitivity and around 81% specificity, and in testing the same model reached 80%/75%.

This clonotype was observed at least ten times. This clone's antigen is unknown. One end of the junction is discordant with germline, which a read error may explain. The CDR3, from cysteine to phenylalanine, totals 14 residues. Only the CDR3 part of the read is kept: 42 bases, read in frame from the first base. From a lookup of the germline V gene, CDR1 and CDR2 are MNHNS and SASEGT. Hyperthyroidism patients were newly diagnosed, with disease duration under 2 months, and aged 18 to 65 years. Any patient with an uncontrolled infection, another autoimmune disease, pregnancy or lactation was excluded. Diagnoses were established on the basis of clinical symptoms, serum thyroxine and TRAb, thyroid ultrasound, and orbital computed tomography. Blood from progressor patients was collected at the time of first diagnosis with hyperthyroidism, before any ophthalmopathy symptoms had appeared. Ficoll-Paque density gradient centrifugation was used to isolate PBMCs from about 9.4 ml of fresh peripheral blood. Progressor patients were first diagnosed with Graves' hyperthyroidism and then developed ophthalmopathy during follow-up. Total RNA was extracted with Trizol reagent, and quality was checked on an Agilent 2100 Bioanalyzer.

The TCR beta CDR3 regions were amplified from the RNA transcripts. The first round of RT-PCR for the TCR CDR3 was performed with the HTBI primer set and the Qiagen OneStep RT-PCR kit. Libraries were constructed in a second round of multiplex PCR, after which size selection and purification were carried out. The libraries were sequenced on an Illumina HiSeq2000 using paired-end 100 bp reads. On the study's bioinformatics: Raw data were processed with SOAPnuke, discarding reads with adapters, uncalled bases, mean Phred below 15, or no exact constant-primer or identifier match. COPE v1.2.5 was used to merge the high-quality paired reads, and each unique nucleotide sequence was defined as a clonotype. MiTCR v1.1 was used to align the clonotypes against IMGT TRBV, TRBD and TRBJ reference segments. Only V-J combinations with frequency above 0.0001, covering approximately 99% of repertoires, were analysed. A TCS score was defined as the ratio of F50 (clonal expansion) to E x V (chaos), with BLOSUM62-based TCRdist applied between CDR3 peptides within each V-J. Welch's t-statistics and random forest reduced just over 500 V-J features to fewer than 15, which were used in a naive Bayes classifier (R e1071). The public reads were run again by TCRdb, first through fastp at Q25 and then through MiXCR, and only productive beta chains were kept. Each CDR3 protein appears once, grouped with its most common genes and DNA. For this entry, the V and J calls and clone size follow TCRdb and not the study's own pipeline. This sample has under 350,000 distinct CDR3 sequences in its table, and about an eighth of those were observed once. Around 7.9% of the sample rests with the top ten.

The chain is encoded by TRBV6-1 joined to TRBJ2-7, with the D gene tentatively TRBD1 or TRBD2, based on 5 matching bases in each. This receptor was identified in a woman aged 25 to 39 with Graves' hyperthyroidism that later progressed to Graves' ophthalmopathy. The sequenced sample consisted of blood. The CDR3 is CASSPGTSSYEQYF. The nucleotide sequence is TGCGCCAGCAGCCCCGGGACCTCCTCCTACGAGCAGTACTTC.